A single sample gave rise to the 15 T cell receptor beta chains below, sequenced in a study of T-cell memory formation after mild COVID-19. MiXCR, applied by TCRdb to the 5' RACE reads, yields one record per CDR3 protein. In the table there are a few hundred thousand distinct CDR3 sequences, roughly 15% of which are singletons. Sequenced sample: PBMCs or a T cell subset sorted from them (not recorded which). The receptor source for this set is a man younger than 35 who had mild COVID-19 (a few samples of this study predate the infection). Cell type and time point are not known.

This clonotype was seen a handful of times. The chain couples TRBV14 to TRBJ2-2; the D is unclear. In germline, CDR1 is SGHDN, CDR2 FVKESK. The V end lost 2 bases, the J end lost 6 bases, and 10 bases lay between the germline ends. The CDR3 runs to 14 residues. The DNA for the CDR3 is TGTGCCAGCAGCCAACGTGCCCCATCCGGGGAGCTGTTTTTT. Translating gives CASSQRAPSGELFF.

There are a few counts of this clonotype. This rearrangement joins TRBV12-5 to TRBJ2-2; no firm D call. Between the trimmed V and J ends, which lost 8 bases and 7 bases, there was a span of 11 bases. The CDR3 runs 12 residues. The V gene's germline CDR1 is LGHNT and CDR2 FRNRAP. For the CDR3, the DNA is TGTGCTAGTACTCTGGGCAGCGGGGAGCTGTTTTTT. Its translation is CASTLGSGELFF. The full variable domain, with the rest looked up from reference TRBV12-5 and TRBJ2-2, is DARVTQTPRHKVTEMGQEVTMRCQPILGHNTVFWYRQTMMQGLELLAYFRNRAPLDDSGMPKDRFSAEMPDATLATLKIQPSEPRDSAVYFCASTLGSGELFFGEGSRLTVL.

This clonotype was seen a handful of times. The CDR3 sequence: CAISESVQLALSTDTQYF. Here the CDR3 DNA reads TGTGCCATCAGTGAGTCGGTTCAACTAGCACTTAGCACAGATACGCAGTATTTT. This chain joins TRBV10-3 and TRBJ2-3; TRBD2 is a possible D gene (6 bases). In germline, CDR1 is ENHRY, CDR2 SYGVKD. CDR3 length: 18 residues. Trimming left V 0 bases short and J 0 bases short, with 16 bases between.

This clonotype was seen repeatedly, ten times or more. This chain links TRBV7-6 with TRBJ2-2; 11 nucleotides line up with TRBD1. Germline-derived CDR1 and CDR2 are SGHVS and FNYEAQ. The CDR3 runs to 14 residues. The V and J ends lost 6 bases and 6 bases, in that order; junction bases with no gene match: 3. The CDR3 bases are TGTGCCAGCAGTGGACAGGGGGCTGCCGGGGAGCTGTTTTTT. Its protein product is CASSGQGAAGELFF.

The chain joins TRBV15 to TRBJ2-5; D is undetermined. The V gene's germline CDR1 is LNHNV and CDR2 YYDKDF (reference sequence). Trimming cost V 0 bases and J 5 bases, with 10 bases left between them. This CDR3 has 14 residues. The CDR3 DNA follows: TGTGCCACCAGCAGAGATTCCGGTCCGGAGACCCAGTACTTC. This gives the protein CATSRDSGPETQYF.

This clonotype was counted ten times or more. The V gene is TRBV11-2, the J gene TRBJ2-3; tentative D call: TRBD1 (7 bases). Germline lookup yields CDR1 SGHAT and CDR2 FQNNGV. Trimming pared 4 bases from V and 1 base from J, leaving 15 bases between. The length of the CDR3 is 16 residues. The CDR3 nucleotides are TGTGCCAGCAGCTCCGCAGGGGGGTTTGGCACAGATACGCAGTATTTT. Amino acids: CASSSAGGFGTDTQYF.

This clonotype showed up just a few times. The J gene is TRBJ2-7, the V gene TRBV7-9; D possibly corresponds to TRBD2 (6 bases). The CDR3 sequence is 15 residues long. V was shortened by 1 base and J by 2 bases, with 12 bases between the two germline ends. Germline V gene data show CDR1 as SEHNR and CDR2 as FQNEAQ (reference sequence). CDR3 residues: CASSLGGRGAYEQYV. CDR3 coding DNA: TGTGCCAGCAGCTTAGGTGGGCGGGGAGCCTACGAGCAGTACGTC.

The chain recombines TRBV10-2 with TRBJ1-1; D uncertain. The germline gives CDR1 WSHSY, CDR2 SAAADI. This CDR3 contains 11 residues. V gave up 6 bases and J gave up 8 bases, with 10 bases separating them. In DNA form, the CDR3 reads TGCGCCAGCAGGAACAGTCAAGAAGCTTTCTTT. Protein: CASRNSQEAFF.

This clonotype appeared a few times. V and J are TRBV6-6 and TRBJ1-5; TRBD1 matches at 9 bases. This CDR3 has 14 amino acids. The V segment lost 1 base and the J segment 7 bases; nucleotides outside the gene matches: 2. CDR1 MNHNY and CDR2 SVGAGI come from the germline V gene (reference sequence). CDR3 in amino acids: CASSYWDRAQPQHF. The CDR3 DNA reads as TGTGCCAGCAGTTACTGGGACAGGGCGCAGCCCCAGCATTTT.

The V and J genes are TRBV7-6 and TRBJ2-3, with 7 nucleotides matching TRBD1. This CDR3 spans 14 amino acids. The germline V gene has CDR1 SGHVS and CDR2 FNYEAQ. The trim removed 1 base at V and 6 bases at J, leaving 4 bases unmatched. This chain's CDR3 is CASSLVGGRDTQYF. The CDR3, as DNA: TGTGCCAGCAGCTTAGTAGGGGGCCGTGATACGCAGTATTTT.

This chain joins TRBV21-1 and TRBJ1-6; the table's D call TRBD1 went unverified against the DNA. TRBV21-1 is termed a pseudogene. This CDR3 is built from 17 residues. Written as DNA, the CDR3 is TGTGCCAGCAGGGGGGGCGGGCGCATGACCTATAATTCACCCCTCCACTTT. Its translation is CASRGGGRMTYNSPLHF.

This clonotype came up a few times. The rearrangement uses TRBV20-1 and TRBJ2-7; perhaps TRBD1 as D (6 bases). CDR1 and CDR2 from the germline V gene are DFQATT and SNEGSKA (reference sequence). The V and J ends lost 3 bases and 5 bases respectively, with 14 bases between them. The CDR3 extends over 13 amino acids. CDR3 coding DNA: TGCAGTGCTAGGGGGGACAACAAGAACGAGCAGTACTTC. Translated: CSARGDNKNEQYF.

The J gene is TRBJ2-1, the V gene TRBV4-1; TRBD2 aligns across 9 bases. The CDR3 has 16 amino acids. V lost 1 base, J lost 3 bases, and 4 bases stayed unmatched. CDR1 is MGHRA, CDR2 YSYEKL, per germline. CDR3 sequence: CASSQAAGGNYNEQFF. CDR3 DNA sequence: TGCGCCAGCAGCCAAGCAGCGGGGGGAAACTACAATGAGCAGTTCTTC.

This clonotype was seen repeatedly, ten times or more. This chain uses TRBV29-1 with TRBJ2-3; D is possibly TRBD1 or TRBD2 (5 bases each). The V gene lost 7 bases and the J gene lost 6 bases, with 14 bases spanning the gap. In germline, CDR1 is SQVTM, CDR2 ANQGSEA. The CDR3 length is 12 residues. The CDR3: CSAGTQADTQYF. The CDR3 DNA reads TGCAGCGCGGGGACCCAGGCGGATACGCAGTATTTT.

The chain couples TRBV7-9 to TRBJ1-1; D is perhaps TRBD1 (5 bases). The germline V and J ends were trimmed by 7 bases and 0 bases, with 12 bases remaining between them. Germline V gene data show CDR1 as SEHNR and CDR2 as FQNEAQ (reference sequence). This CDR3 comprises 14 residues. CDR3 protein: CASTVRGMNTEAFF. The CDR3 DNA follows: TGTGCCAGCACCGTGAGGGGAATGAACACTGAAGCTTTCTTT.